These 28 T cell receptor beta chains originate from one sample sequenced in a study of beta chain features in type 1 diabetes. Sequenced material consisted of expressed TCRB transcripts (all of the isolated RNA was reverse transcribed). The table came from immunoSEQ multiplex PCR; TCRdb's copy has only in-frame clones and leaves some out. Of about 330,000 clones in the sample, 11% were seen once. Sequencing was carried out using naive CD4+ T cells from blood. The receptor source for this set is a woman in her 30s in good health.

This chain's CDR3 is CASSSSGPGLAGGDETQYF. The DNA of the CDR3 is TGTGCCAGCAGTTCATCGGGGCCGGGACTAGCGGGAGGGGATGAGACCCAGTACTTC. The chain couples TRBV27 to TRBJ2-5, with 16 bases fitting TRBD2. Germline V gene lookup returns CDR1 MNHEY and CDR2 SMNVEV (reference sequence). The CDR3 is made up of 19 amino acids. V shed 4 bases, J shed 5 bases, and the junction held 13 bases outside the gene matches.

The genes are TRBV6-5 and TRBJ2-5; D is perhaps TRBD1 (5 bases). CDR3 size: 15 residues. V was clipped by 5 bases and J by 1 base, with 14 bases between them. Germline values: CDR1 MNHEY, CDR2 SVGAGI. The CDR3 sequence: CASSTNRRLQETQYF. In DNA, the CDR3 is TGTGCCAGCAGTACCAACAGGCGTCTCCAAGAGACCCAGTACTTC.

About this clone: The same CDR3 arises from other DNA sequences in this sample as well. The V and J genes are TRBV5-1 and TRBJ2-7; 7 bases are a match to TRBD1. The V segment lost 4 bases and the J segment 1 base; nucleotides outside the gene matches: 8. The CDR3 spans 15 residues. Germline V CDR1 and CDR2: SGHRS, YFSETQ. CDR3 amino acids: CASSLYTGDSYEQYF. DNA of the CDR3: TGCGCCAGCAGCCTATATACAGGGGATTCCTACGAGCAGTACTTC.

The gene calls are TRBV10-2 and TRBJ2-5; D uncertain. V was pared by 6 bases and J by 5 bases, with 13 bases between. The V gene's germline CDR1 is WSHSY and CDR2 SAAADI. The CDR3 extends over 13 amino acids. For the CDR3, the DNA is TGCGCCAGCAGATTAGGCGGCTTCGAGACCCAGTACTTC. This translates into CASRLGGFETQYF.

This clone was detected a few times. V gene TRBV5-1 combines with J gene TRBJ2-1, with TRBD2 matching 9 bases. The CDR3 length is 14 residues. The germline gives CDR1 SGHRS, CDR2 YFSETQ. Unmatched junction bases numbered 5, after V lost 4 bases and J lost 6 bases. The CDR3 bases are TGCGCCAGCAGCCAACTAGCGGGTGGCAATGAGCAGTTCTTC. Protein: CASSQLAGGNEQFF.

This clone showed up just a few times. The gene calls are TRBV27 and TRBJ2-1; 9 bases are shared with TRBD1. This CDR3 region has 14 residues. The germline CDR1 and CDR2 sequences are MNHEY and SMNVEV (reference sequence). With V trimmed by 5 bases and J by 8 bases, 7 bases remained unmatched. CDR3 sequence reads: CASSAGQGTHEQFF. The CDR3 coding sequence is TGTGCCAGCAGTGCCGGACAGGGGACGCATGAGCAGTTCTTC.

V gene TRBV2 combines with J gene TRBJ2-7, with D perhaps TRBD1 (5 bases). Germline lookup yields CDR1 SNHLY and CDR2 FYNNEI. This CDR3 has 15 residues. Trimming stripped 4 bases from V and 0 bases from J, with 13 bases between. The CDR3 DNA follows: TGTGCCAGCAGTGCCGCAGGGAAGAGCTCCTACGAGCAGTACTTC. Translation gives CASSAAGKSSYEQYF.

DNA of the CDR3: TGTGCCAGCAGCTTAGCGTTGCAGGATTATGGCTACACCTTC. Protein product: CASSLALQDYGYTF. The genes are TRBV7-8 and TRBJ1-2, with D hard to call. CDR1 is SGHVS and CDR2 is FQNEAQ in the germline V gene. V was shortened by 0 bases and J by 5 bases, with 10 bases between the two germline ends. There are 14 residues in the CDR3.

The chain combines TRBV5-4 with TRBJ2-5; 11 bases map to TRBD2. The CDR3 has 15 amino acids. CDR1 is SGHNT, CDR2 YYREEE, per germline (reference sequence). The V segment lost 4 bases and the J segment 4 bases; nucleotides outside the gene matches: 6. CDR3 loop: CASSQYGLAGETQYF. CDR3 DNA: TGTGCCAGCAGCCAATACGGACTAGCGGGAGAGACCCAGTACTTC.

The chain combines TRBV28 with TRBJ2-7, with D unresolved. Germline assignment: CDR1 MDHEN and CDR2 SYDVKM. This CDR3 comprises 12 residues. V was shortened by 6 bases and J by 6 bases, with 12 bases between the two germline ends. The DNA of the CDR3 is TGTGCCAGCAGCCCGAGCCGTTTCGAGCAGTACTTC. Amino acids: CASSPSRFEQYF.

There are a few counts of this clone. V usage is TRBV7-9 and J usage is TRBJ2-5; 8 positions agree with TRBD2. The J segment lost 5 bases and the V segment lost 7 bases, leaving 6 bases of the junction unmatched. Germline lookup yields CDR1 SEHNR and CDR2 FQNEAQ (reference sequence). This CDR3 is built from 13 residues. The CDR3 sequence is CASIPAGVETQYF. CDR3 coding DNA: TGTGCCAGCATTCCAGCGGGAGTGGAGACCCAGTACTTC.

This clone has only a few counts. The CDR3 DNA is TGTGCCTGGAGTTTAGACAGGGGGCGCAGGGCTTTCTTT. Its protein is CAWSLDRGRRAFF. This rearrangement joins TRBV30 to TRBJ1-1; 10 nucleotides align to TRBD1. Germline CDR1 GTSNPN, CDR2 SVGIG (reference sequence). CDR3 length: 13 amino acids. J was trimmed by 11 bases and V by 2 bases; bases with no gene match: 8.

The chain joins TRBV28 to TRBJ1-5, with D possibly being TRBD1 (5 bases). CDR1 and CDR2 (germline): MDHEN, SYDVKM. V was shortened by 8 bases and J by 4 bases, with 9 bases between the two germline ends. This CDR3 has 12 residues. The DNA for the CDR3 is TGTGCCAGCCTCGGGGGAAATCAGCCCCAGCATTTT. This sequence encodes CASLGGNQPQHF.

The rearrangement uses TRBV4-3 and TRBJ1-5; TRBD1 might be the D (5 bases). Trimming pared 1 base from V and 5 bases from J, leaving 18 bases between. The germline V gene encodes CDR1 LGHNA and CDR2 YSLEER. CDR3 size: 17 residues. The CDR3 DNA sequence: TGCGCCAGCAGCCAAGGGATCCCTCGGGGGTTGGATCAGCCCCAGCATTTT. This gives the protein CASSQGIPRGLDQPQHF.

This clone was picked up many times. V gene TRBV4-3 combines with J gene TRBJ2-4, with D possibly TRBD1 on 6 matching bases. The length of the CDR3 is 13 residues. Trimming took 1 base from V and 6 from J, leaving 7 bases between them. CDR1 and CDR2 from the germline V gene are LGHNA and YSLEER. The CDR3 DNA is TGCGCCAGCAGCCAAGGAGGGGGAAACATTCAGTACTTC. It is translated as CASSQGGGNIQYF.

The rearrangement joins TRBV4-2 to TRBJ2-1; 9 nucleotides agree with TRBD2. Trimming cost V 3 bases and J 4 bases; bases outside gene matches: 7. Looked up from germline, CDR1 is LGHNA and CDR2 is YNFKEQ. The CDR3 consists of 16 residues. The CDR3 DNA reads TGTGCCAGCAGCCACGACCCGGGACTAGCTTACAATGAGCAGTTCTTC. Translation: CASSHDPGLAYNEQFF.

The chain joins TRBV7-3 to TRBJ2-3, with D perhaps matching TRBD2 (6 bases). This CDR3 has 14 residues. The germline CDR1 and CDR2 sequences are SGHTA and FQGTGA. Trimming cost V 3 bases and J 4 bases, with 11 bases left between them. CDR3 sequence (DNA): TGTGCCAGCAGCTTGGGGGGAGCCTCAGATACGCAGTATTTT. Translating it yields CASSLGGASDTQYF.

V is TRBV28 and J is TRBJ2-1; weak D call: TRBD2 (5 bases). Germline V gene sequence: CDR1 MDHEN, CDR2 SYDVKM. The V end was cut by 6 bases, the J end by 1 base, with 10 bases between. The CDR3 loop spans 14 amino acids. The CDR3 loop is CASRLVGSYNEQFF. The CDR3 DNA reads TGTGCCAGCAGACTAGTGGGTTCCTACAATGAGCAGTTCTTC.

This clone has just a few counts. The chain has TRBV7-2 and TRBJ2-1; 12 nucleotides line up with TRBD2. This CDR3 has 16 amino acids. Germline CDR1 SGHTA, CDR2 FQGNSA. After removal of 5 bases from V and 7 bases from J, the junction contained 9 bases not matched to a gene. CDR3 region: CASSDPSGRAVNEQFF. The CDR3 DNA is TGTGCCAGCAGCGATCCTAGCGGGAGGGCCGTGAATGAGCAGTTCTTC.

This clone appeared a few times. The genes are TRBV28 and TRBJ2-7, with 10 bases fitting TRBD1. The CDR3 loop spans 17 amino acids. Germline loops: CDR1 MDHEN, CDR2 SYDVKM. V lost 5 bases and J lost 6; bases outside the gene matches: 16. CDR3 region: CASSPLTGGAKSAEQYF. The CDR3 DNA sequence: TGTGCCAGCAGTCCACTGACAGGGGGCGCAAAGTCAGCCGAGCAGTACTTC.

The chain couples TRBV5-4 to TRBJ2-3; 13 bases fit TRBD2. Germline V gene sequence: CDR1 SGHNT, CDR2 YYREEE (reference sequence). V was clipped by 4 bases and J by 2 bases; unmatched bases: 4. CDR3 size: 16 residues. CDR3 DNA sequence: TGTGCCAGCAGCCCGGGACTAGCGGGATCCACAGATACGCAGTATTTT. Translating it yields CASSPGLAGSTDTQYF. Looking up the rest from reference TRBV5-4 and TRBJ2-3 gives the full variable domain: ETGVTQSPTHLIKTRGQQVTLRCSSQSGHNTVSWYQQALGQGPQFIFQYYREEENGRGNFPPRFSGLQFPNYSSELNVNALELDDSALYLCASSPGLAGSTDTQYFGPGTRLTVL.

This rearrangement joins TRBV7-3 to TRBJ2-1, with 8 bases identical to TRBD2. Germline V CDR1 and CDR2: SGHTA, FQGTGA. With 5 bases clipped from V and 7 bases from J, the junction kept 10 bases outside the gene matches. The CDR3 extends over 15 amino acids. The CDR3 protein is CASSPSGGVLNEQFF. In DNA form, the CDR3 reads TGTGCCAGCAGCCCGTCGGGGGGGGTATTGAATGAGCAGTTCTTC.

This clone showed up just a few times. The chain combines TRBV7-9 with TRBJ2-3; D gene unclear. CDR1 is SEHNR, CDR2 FQNEAQ, per germline (reference sequence). Trimming removed 5 bases from V and 6 bases from J, with 12 bases in between. The CDR3 spans 13 residues. Here the CDR3 DNA reads TGTGCCAGCAGCGCATTTTACGCGGATACGCAGTATTTT. The encoded protein is CASSAFYADTQYF. The entire variable domain, with the rest obtained from reference TRBV7-9 and TRBJ2-3, is as follows: DTGVSQNPRHKITKRGQNVTFRCDPISEHNRLYWYRQTLGQGPEFLTYFQNEAQLEKSRLLSDRFSAERPKGSFSTLEIQRTEQGDSAMYLCASSAFYADTQYFGPGTRLTVL.

The chain combines TRBV6-5 with TRBJ2-5; 7 nucleotides align to TRBD2. Germline V gene sequence: CDR1 MNHEY, CDR2 SVGAGI. This CDR3 spans 14 amino acids. Germline trimming cut 2 bases from V and 3 bases from J; bases unmatched to any gene: 3. CDR3 amino acids: CASSYLGLEETQYF. For the CDR3, the DNA is TGTGCCAGCAGTTACCTTGGACTAGAAGAGACCCAGTACTTC.

This clone was counted between two and nine times. V usage is TRBV15 and J usage is TRBJ1-5, with 7 nucleotides matching TRBD1. Losses at the gene ends were 1 base for V and 4 bases for J; bases not matched to a gene: 4. In germline, CDR1 is LNHNV, CDR2 YYDKDF (reference sequence). This CDR3 comprises 15 residues. CDR3 sequence reads: CATSRGDRPNQPQHF. CDR3 bases: TGTGCCACCAGCAGAGGGGACAGACCTAATCAGCCCCAGCATTTT.

This chain uses TRBV9 with TRBJ1-2; a weak D match, TRBD1 (5 bases). V was pared by 4 bases and J by 0 bases, with 19 bases between. This CDR3 contains 17 residues. Germline CDR1 reads SGDLS; CDR2 reads YYNGEE. CDR3 coding DNA: TGTGCCAGCAGCCCGATGGGGAGGGGCAGAACTAACTATGGCTACACCTTC. This codes for CASSPMGRGRTNYGYTF. Full variable domain (rest looked up from reference TRBV9 and TRBJ1-2): DSGVTQTPKHLITATGQRVTLRCSPRSGDLSVYWYQQSLDQGLQFLIQYYNGEERAKGNILERFSAQQFPDLHSELNLSSLELGDSALYFCASSPMGRGRTNYGYTFGSGTRLTVV.

V is TRBV7-2 and J is TRBJ2-2; TRBD1 might be the D (6 bases). The CDR3 totals 16 residues. V shed 5 bases and J shed 7 bases, with 20 bases lying between them. CDR1 and CDR2 (germline): SGHTA, FQGNSA. CDR3 residues: CASSPWTVGSGGELFF. DNA for the CDR3: TGTGCCAGCAGCCCGTGGACAGTGGGAAGTGGCGGGGAGCTGTTTTTT.

This rearrangement joins TRBV2 to TRBJ2-1, with D maybe TRBD2 (6 bases). The germline CDR1 and CDR2 sequences are SNHLY and FYNNEI. CDR3 length: 13 amino acids. Trimming left V 5 bases short and J 4 bases short, with 9 bases between. The CDR3 DNA reads as TGTGCCAGCAGTCGCGGGACTTACAATGAGCAGTTCTTC. Protein sequence: CASSRGTYNEQFF. Complete variable domain (other parts from reference TRBV2 and TRBJ2-1): EPEVTQTPSHQVTQMGQEVILRCVPISNHLYFYWYRQILGQKVEFLVSFYNNEISEKSEIFDDQFSVERPDGSNFTLKIRSTKLEDSAMYFCASSRGTYNEQFFGPGTRLTVL.